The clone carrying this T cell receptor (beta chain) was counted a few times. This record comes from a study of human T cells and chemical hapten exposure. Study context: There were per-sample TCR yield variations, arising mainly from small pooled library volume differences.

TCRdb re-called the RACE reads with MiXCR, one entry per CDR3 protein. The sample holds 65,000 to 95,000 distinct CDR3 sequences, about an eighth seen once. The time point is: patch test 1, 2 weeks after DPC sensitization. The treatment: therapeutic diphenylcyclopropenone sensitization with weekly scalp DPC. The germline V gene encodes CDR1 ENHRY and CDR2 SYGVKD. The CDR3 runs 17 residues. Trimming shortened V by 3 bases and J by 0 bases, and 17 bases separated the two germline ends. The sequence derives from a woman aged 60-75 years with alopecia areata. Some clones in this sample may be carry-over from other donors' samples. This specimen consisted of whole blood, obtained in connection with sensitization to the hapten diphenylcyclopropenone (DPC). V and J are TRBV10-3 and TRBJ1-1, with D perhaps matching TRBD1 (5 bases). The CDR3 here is CAISDPGHVTMNTEAFF. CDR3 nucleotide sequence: TGTGCCATCAGTGACCCCGGACATGTTACAATGAACACTGAAGCTTTCTTT.